A single sample gave rise to the 8 T cell receptor beta chains below, sequenced in a study of blood T cells in healthy people across ages. The authors ran a second PCR of about 6 to 11 cycles using a sample-barcoded 5' primer and a J-beta primer mix. Using its own MiXCR run on the 5' RACE reads, TCRdb lists one record per CDR3 protein. The sample includes about 640,000 distinct CDR3 sequences, 58% of them seen just once. The sample taken for sequencing was blood. These receptor sequences come from a man aged 55 to 70 in good health.

V and J are TRBV15 and TRBJ2-7; no firm D call. The germline CDR1 and CDR2 sequences are LNHNV and YYDKDF (reference sequence). This CDR3 is 14 amino acids long. V lost 0 bases and J lost 1, with 7 bases in between. CDR3 protein: CATSREGLSYEQYF. The CDR3 coding sequence is TGTGCCACCAGCAGAGAAGGATTGTCCTACGAGCAGTACTTC.

For the CDR3, the DNA is TGTGCCAGCAGTTACTCCGGACAGGGGAGGGGTAACTATGGCTACACCTTC. Encoded protein: CASSYSGQGRGNYGYTF. The genes are TRBV6-5 and TRBJ1-2; 9 nucleotides match TRBD1. CDR1 is MNHEY and CDR2 is SVGAGI in the germline V gene. The CDR3 runs to 17 residues. V shed 0 bases and J 1 base; nucleotides not matched to a gene: 6.

This chain uses TRBV6-5 with TRBJ2-1; 13 bases align to TRBD2. CDR3 size: 13 residues. Looked up from germline, CDR1 is MNHEY and CDR2 is SVGAGI. V lost 6 bases and J lost 11; bases outside the gene matches: 4. This CDR3 is CASSGLAGAQQFF. The DNA for the CDR3 is TGTGCCAGCAGCGGACTAGCGGGGGCTCAGCAGTTCTTC.

This clonotype showed up many times. The gene calls are TRBV7-9 and TRBJ2-1, with D possibly matching TRBD2 (5 bases). The germline V and J ends were trimmed by 5 bases and 0 bases, with 11 bases remaining between them. The germline V gene has CDR1 SEHNR and CDR2 FQNEAQ (reference sequence). CDR3 size: 15 residues. This CDR3 reads CASSPRGNSYNEQFF. In DNA form, the CDR3 reads TGTGCCAGCAGCCCCCGGGGAAACTCCTACAATGAGCAGTTCTTC.

The rearrangement joins TRBV7-9 to TRBJ1-2; 8 bases are a match to TRBD1. Germline CDR1 is SEHNR and CDR2 is FQNEAQ (reference sequence). Losses at the gene ends were 8 bases for V and 3 bases for J; bases not matched to a gene: 17. The CDR3 is 17 residues long. For the CDR3, the DNA is TGTGCCAGCCGTCCCGGACAGGGAACCCCCGTCGACTATGGCTACACCTTC. Encoded protein: CASRPGQGTPVDYGYTF. The full variable domain, in which reference TRBV7-9 and TRBJ1-2 provide the parts outside the CDR3, is DTGVSQNPRHKITKRGQNVTFRCDPISEHNRLYWYRQTLGQGPEFLTYFQNEAQLEKSRLLSDRFSAERPKGSFSTLEIQRTEQGDSAMYLCASRPGQGTPVDYGYTFGSGTRLTVV.

This clonotype was found once. V is TRBV3-1 and J is TRBJ1-5; tentative D call: TRBD1 (6 bases). The germline V gene encodes CDR1 LGHDT and CDR2 YNNKEL (reference sequence). CDR3 length: 15 residues. V lost 1 base, J lost 4 bases, and 11 bases lay in between. The CDR3 loop is CASSQGPTGNQPQHF. The DNA of the CDR3 is TGTGCCAGCAGCCAAGGACCCACAGGGAATCAGCCCCAGCATTTT.

This rearrangement joins TRBV5-1 to TRBJ1-2, with TRBD1 matching 9 bases. There are 15 residues in the CDR3. CDR1 and CDR2 (germline): SGHRS, YFSETQ. The V and J ends lost 0 bases and 7 bases, in that order; junction bases with no gene match: 7. In DNA, the CDR3 is TGCGCCAGCAGCTTGGAAGCACAGGGGGCAGGTGGCTACACCTTC. Amino acids: CASSLEAQGAGGYTF.

This clonotype was picked up a small number of times. The rearrangement links TRBV6-6 to TRBJ1-4, with 8 nucleotides matching TRBD1. With V trimmed by 0 bases and J by 8 bases, 2 bases remained unmatched. Germline V CDR1 and CDR2: MNHNY, SVGAGI (reference sequence). CDR3 length: 14 amino acids. The CDR3 DNA reads as TGTGCCAGCAGTTACTCGGGGACAGGAGAAAAACTGTTTTTT. Its translation: CASSYSGTGEKLFF.